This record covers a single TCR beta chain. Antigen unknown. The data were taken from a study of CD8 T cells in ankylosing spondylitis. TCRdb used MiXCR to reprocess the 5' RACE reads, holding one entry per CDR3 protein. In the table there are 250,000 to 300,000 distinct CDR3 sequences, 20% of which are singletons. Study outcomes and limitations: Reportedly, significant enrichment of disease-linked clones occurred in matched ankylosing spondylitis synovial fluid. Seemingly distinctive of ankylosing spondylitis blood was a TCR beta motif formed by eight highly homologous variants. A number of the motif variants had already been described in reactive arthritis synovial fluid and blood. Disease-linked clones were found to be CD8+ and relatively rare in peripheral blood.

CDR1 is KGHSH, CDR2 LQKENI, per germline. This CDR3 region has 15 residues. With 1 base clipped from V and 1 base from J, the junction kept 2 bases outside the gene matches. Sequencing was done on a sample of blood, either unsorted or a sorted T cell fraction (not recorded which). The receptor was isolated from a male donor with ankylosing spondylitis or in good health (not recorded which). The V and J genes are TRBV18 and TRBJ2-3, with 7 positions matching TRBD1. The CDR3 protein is CASSPQGGRTDTQYF. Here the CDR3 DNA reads TGTGCCAGCTCACCACAAGGGGGCCGCACAGATACGCAGTATTTT.